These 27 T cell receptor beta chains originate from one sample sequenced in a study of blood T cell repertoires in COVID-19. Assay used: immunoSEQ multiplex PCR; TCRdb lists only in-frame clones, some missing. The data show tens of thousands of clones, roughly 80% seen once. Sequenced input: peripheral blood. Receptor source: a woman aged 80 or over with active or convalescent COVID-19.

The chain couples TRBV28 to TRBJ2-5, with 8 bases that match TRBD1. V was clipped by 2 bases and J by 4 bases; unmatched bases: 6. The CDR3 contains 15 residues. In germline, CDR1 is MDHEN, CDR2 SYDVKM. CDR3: CASSLQRTGLETQYF. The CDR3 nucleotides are TGTGCCAGCAGTTTACAAAGGACAGGGCTAGAGACCCAGTACTTC.

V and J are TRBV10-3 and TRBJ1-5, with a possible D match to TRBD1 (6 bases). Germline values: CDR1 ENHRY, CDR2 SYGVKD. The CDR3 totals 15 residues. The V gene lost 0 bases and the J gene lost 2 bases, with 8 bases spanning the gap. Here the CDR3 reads CAISESGGGNQPQHF. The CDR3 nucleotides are TGTGCCATCAGTGAGTCAGGGGGTGGCAATCAGCCCCAGCATTTT.

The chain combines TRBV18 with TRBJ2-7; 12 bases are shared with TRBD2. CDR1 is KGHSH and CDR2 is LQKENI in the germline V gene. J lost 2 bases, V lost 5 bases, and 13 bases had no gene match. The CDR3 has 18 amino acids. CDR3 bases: TGTGCCAGCTCATCCGGGGGACTAGCGGGCGGATTCACCTACGAGCAGTACTTC. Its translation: CASSSGGLAGGFTYEQYF.

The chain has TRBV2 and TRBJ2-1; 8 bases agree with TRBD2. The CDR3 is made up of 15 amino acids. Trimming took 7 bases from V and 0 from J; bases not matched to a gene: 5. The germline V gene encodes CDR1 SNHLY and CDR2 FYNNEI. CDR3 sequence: CASIRLAGSYNEQFF. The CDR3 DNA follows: TGTGCCAGCATTAGGCTAGCGGGCTCCTACAATGAGCAGTTCTTC. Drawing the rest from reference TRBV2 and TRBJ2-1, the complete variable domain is EPEVTQTPSHQVTQMGQEVILRCVPISNHLYFYWYRQILGQKVEFLVSFYNNEISEKSEIFDDQFSVERPDGSNFTLKIRSTKLEDSAMYFCASIRLAGSYNEQFFGPGTRLTVL.

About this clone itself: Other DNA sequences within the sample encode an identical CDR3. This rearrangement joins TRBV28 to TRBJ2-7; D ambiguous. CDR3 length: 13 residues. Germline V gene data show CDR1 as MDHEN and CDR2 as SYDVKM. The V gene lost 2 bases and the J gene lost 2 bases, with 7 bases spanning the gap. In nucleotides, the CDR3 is TGTGCCAGCAGTTTAACAGCCCCCTACGAGCAGTACTTC. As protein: CASSLTAPYEQYF.

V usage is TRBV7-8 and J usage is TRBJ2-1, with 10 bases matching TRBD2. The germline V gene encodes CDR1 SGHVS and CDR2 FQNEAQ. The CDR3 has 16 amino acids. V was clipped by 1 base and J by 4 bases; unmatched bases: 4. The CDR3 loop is CASSLGPAGGYNEQFF. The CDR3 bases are TGTGCCAGCAGCTTAGGCCCAGCGGGAGGGTACAATGAGCAGTTCTTC.

The CDR3 DNA follows: TGTGCCAGTAGTATACTGCCGACCGGGACACAGCAAGAGACCCAGTACTTC. Its translation: CASSILPTGTQQETQYF. The gene calls are TRBV19 and TRBJ2-5; TRBD1 might be the D (6 bases). CDR3 length: 17 amino acids. The V and J ends lost 2 bases and 2 bases respectively, with 18 bases between them. The germline V gene encodes CDR1 LNHDA and CDR2 SQIVND (reference sequence).

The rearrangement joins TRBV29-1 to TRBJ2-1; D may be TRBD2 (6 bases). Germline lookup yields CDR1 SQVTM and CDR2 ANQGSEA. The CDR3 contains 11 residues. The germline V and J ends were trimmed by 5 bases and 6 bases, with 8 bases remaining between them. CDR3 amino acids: CSVLGGNEQFF. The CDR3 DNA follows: TGCAGCGTTTTGGGAGGCAATGAGCAGTTCTTC.

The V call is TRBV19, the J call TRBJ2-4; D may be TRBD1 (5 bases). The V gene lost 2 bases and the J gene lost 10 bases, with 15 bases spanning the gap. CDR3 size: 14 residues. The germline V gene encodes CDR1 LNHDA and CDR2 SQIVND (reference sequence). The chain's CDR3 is CASSINQGGEIQYF. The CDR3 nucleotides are TGTGCCAGTAGTATAAATCAGGGTGGGGAAATTCAGTACTTC.

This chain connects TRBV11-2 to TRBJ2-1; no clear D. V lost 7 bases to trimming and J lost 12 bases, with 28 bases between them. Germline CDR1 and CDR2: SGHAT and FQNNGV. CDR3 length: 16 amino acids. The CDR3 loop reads CASTRGVGASETGQFF. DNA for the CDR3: TGTGCCAGCACCCGAGGAGTCGGTGCCTCGGAAACCGGGCAGTTCTTC.

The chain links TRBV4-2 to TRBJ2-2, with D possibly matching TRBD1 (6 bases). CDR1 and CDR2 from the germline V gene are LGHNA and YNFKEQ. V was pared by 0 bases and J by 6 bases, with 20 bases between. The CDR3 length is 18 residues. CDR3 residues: CASSQDLGAGIVSGELFF. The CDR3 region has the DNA TGTGCCAGCAGCCAAGATCTGGGGGCAGGGATTGTATCCGGGGAGCTGTTTTTT.

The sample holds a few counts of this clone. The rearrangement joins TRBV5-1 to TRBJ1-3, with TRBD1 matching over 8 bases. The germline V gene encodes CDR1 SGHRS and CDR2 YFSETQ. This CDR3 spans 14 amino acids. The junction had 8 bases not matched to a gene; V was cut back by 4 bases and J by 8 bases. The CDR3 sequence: CASSRGQVEDTIYF. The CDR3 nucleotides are TGCGCCAGCAGCCGGGGACAGGTGGAGGACACCATATATTTT.

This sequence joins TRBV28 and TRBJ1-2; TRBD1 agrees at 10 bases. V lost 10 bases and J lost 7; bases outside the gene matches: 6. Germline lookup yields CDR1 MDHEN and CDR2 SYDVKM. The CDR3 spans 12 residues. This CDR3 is CAIKTGGSGYTF. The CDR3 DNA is TGTGCCATAAAGACAGGGGGCTCTGGCTACACCTTC.

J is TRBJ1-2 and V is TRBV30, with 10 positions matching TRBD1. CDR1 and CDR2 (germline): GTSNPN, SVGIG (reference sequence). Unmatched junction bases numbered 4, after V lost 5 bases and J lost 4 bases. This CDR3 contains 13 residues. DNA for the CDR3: TGTGCCTGGCAGGGACAGGGGTCCTATGGCTACACCTTC. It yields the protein CAWQGQGSYGYTF. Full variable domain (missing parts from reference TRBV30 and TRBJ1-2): SQTIHQWPATLVQPVGSPLSLECTVEGTSNPNLYWYRQAAGRGLQLLFYSVGIGQISSEVPQNLSASRPQDRQFILSSKKLLLSDSGFYLCAWQGQGSYGYTFGSGTRLTVV.

CDR3 sequence reads: CASSELGISGGLNYEQYF. In DNA, the CDR3 is TGTGCCAGCAGTGAACTCGGTATTAGCGGGGGCTTAAACTACGAGCAGTACTTC. This rearrangement joins TRBV2 to TRBJ2-7, with 9 bases identical to TRBD2. The length of the CDR3 is 18 residues. Trimming took 2 bases from V and 3 from J; bases not matched to a gene: 14. Germline assignment: CDR1 SNHLY and CDR2 FYNNEI.

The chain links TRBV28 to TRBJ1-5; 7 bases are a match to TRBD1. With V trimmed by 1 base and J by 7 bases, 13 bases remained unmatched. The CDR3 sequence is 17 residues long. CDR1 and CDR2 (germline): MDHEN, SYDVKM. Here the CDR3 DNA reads TGTGCCAGCAGTTTATACTCACAGGGGATTTCTAACCAGCCCCAGCATTTT. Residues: CASSLYSQGISNQPQHF.

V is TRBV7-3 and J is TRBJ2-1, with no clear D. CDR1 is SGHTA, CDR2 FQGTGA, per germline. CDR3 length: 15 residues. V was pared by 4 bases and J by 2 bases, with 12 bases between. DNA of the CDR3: TGTGCCAGCAGCTCGACTTCAGCACCCTACAATGAGCAGTTCTTC. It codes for CASSSTSAPYNEQFF.

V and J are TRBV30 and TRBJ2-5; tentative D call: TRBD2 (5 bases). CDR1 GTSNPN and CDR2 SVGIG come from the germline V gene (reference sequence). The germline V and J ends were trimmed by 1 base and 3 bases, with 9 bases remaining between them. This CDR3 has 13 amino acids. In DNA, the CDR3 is TGTGCCTGGAGTGAGGCTAGCAAAGAGACCCAGTACTTC. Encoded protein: CAWSEASKETQYF.

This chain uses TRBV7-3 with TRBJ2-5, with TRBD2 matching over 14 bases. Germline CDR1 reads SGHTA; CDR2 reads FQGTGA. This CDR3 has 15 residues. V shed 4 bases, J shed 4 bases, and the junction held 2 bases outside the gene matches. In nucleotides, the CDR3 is TGTGCCAGCAGCTCGACTAGCGGGGGGGTAGAGACCCAGTACTTC. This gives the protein CASSSTSGGVETQYF.

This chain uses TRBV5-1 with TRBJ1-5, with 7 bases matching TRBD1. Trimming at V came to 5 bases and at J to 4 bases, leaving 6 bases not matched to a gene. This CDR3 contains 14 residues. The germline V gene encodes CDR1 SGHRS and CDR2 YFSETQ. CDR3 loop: CASSSGGTNQPQHF. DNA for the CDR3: TGCGCCAGCAGTTCAGGGGGTACTAATCAGCCCCAGCATTTT.

In nucleotides, the CDR3 is TGTGCCAGCAGCTTTAGCGGGGGAGAGTACGAGCAGTACTTC. Translating it yields CASSFSGGEYEQYF. The chain carries TRBV7-2 and TRBJ2-7; TRBD2 aligns across 9 bases. The length of the CDR3 is 14 residues. Germline lookup yields CDR1 SGHTA and CDR2 FQGNSA. J lost 4 bases, V lost 3 bases, and 4 bases had no gene match.

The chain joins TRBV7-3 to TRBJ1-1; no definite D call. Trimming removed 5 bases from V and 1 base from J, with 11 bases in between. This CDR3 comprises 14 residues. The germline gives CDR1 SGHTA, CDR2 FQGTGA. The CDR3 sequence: CASSPGRGNTEAFF. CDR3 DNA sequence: TGTGCCAGCAGCCCTGGTCGGGGGAACACTGAAGCTTTCTTT.

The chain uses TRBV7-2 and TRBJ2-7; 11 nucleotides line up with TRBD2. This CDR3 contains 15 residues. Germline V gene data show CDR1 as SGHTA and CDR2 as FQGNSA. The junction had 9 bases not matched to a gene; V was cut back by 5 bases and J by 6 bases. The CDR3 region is CASSLQLAGVVEQYF. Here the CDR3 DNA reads TGTGCCAGCAGCCTCCAACTAGCGGGGGTTGTCGAGCAGTACTTC. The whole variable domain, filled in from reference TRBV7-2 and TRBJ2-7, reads GAGVSQSPSNKVTEKGKDVELRCDPISGHTALYWYRQSLGQGLEFLIYFQGNSAPDKSGLPSDRFSAERTGGSVSTLTIQRTQQEDSAVYLCASSLQLAGVVEQYFGPGTRLTVT.

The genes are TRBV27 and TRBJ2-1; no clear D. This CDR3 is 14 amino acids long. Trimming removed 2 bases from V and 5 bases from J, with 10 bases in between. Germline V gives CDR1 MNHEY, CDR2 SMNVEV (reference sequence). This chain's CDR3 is CASSLAPANNEQFF. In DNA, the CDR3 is TGTGCCAGCAGTTTAGCCCCCGCTAACAATGAGCAGTTCTTC.

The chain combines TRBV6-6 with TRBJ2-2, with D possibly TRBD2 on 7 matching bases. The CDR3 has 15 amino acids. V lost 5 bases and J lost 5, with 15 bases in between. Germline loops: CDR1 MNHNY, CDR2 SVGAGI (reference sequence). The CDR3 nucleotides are TGTGCCAGCAGTACGCAAGGGAGGGGGACCGGGGAGCTGTTTTTT. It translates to CASSTQGRGTGELFF.

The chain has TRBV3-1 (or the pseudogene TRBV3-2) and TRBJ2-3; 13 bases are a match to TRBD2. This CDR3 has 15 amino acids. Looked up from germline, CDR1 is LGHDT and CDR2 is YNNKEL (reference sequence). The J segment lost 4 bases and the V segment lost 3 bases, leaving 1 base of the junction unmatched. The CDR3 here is CASSQTSGRPDTQYF. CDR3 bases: TGTGCCAGCAGCCAGACTAGCGGGAGGCCAGATACGCAGTATTTT.

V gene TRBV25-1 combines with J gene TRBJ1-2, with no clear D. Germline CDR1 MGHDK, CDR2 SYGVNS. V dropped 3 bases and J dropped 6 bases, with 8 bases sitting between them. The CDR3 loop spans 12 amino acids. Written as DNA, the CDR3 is TGTGCCAGCAGTGACGGGGTTCATGGCTACACCTTC. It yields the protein CASSDGVHGYTF.